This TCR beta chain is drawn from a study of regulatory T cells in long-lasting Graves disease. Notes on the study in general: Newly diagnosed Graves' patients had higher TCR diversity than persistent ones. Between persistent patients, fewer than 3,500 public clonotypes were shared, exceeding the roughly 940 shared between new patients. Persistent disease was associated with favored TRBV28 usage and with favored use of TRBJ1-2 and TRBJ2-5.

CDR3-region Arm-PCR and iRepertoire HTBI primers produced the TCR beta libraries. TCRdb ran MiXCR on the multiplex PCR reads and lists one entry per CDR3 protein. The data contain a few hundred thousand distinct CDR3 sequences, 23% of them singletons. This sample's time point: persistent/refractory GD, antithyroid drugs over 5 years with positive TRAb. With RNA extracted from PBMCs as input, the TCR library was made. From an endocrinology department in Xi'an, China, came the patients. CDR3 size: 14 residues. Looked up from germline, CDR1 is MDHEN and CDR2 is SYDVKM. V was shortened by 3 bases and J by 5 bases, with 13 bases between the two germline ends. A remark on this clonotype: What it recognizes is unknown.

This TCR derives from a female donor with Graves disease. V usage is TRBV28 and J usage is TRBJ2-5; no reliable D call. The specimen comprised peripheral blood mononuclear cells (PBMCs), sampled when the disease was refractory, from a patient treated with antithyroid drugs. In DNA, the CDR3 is TGTGCCAGCAGTTTTCTGACGGGTGGGGAGACCCAGTACTTC. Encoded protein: CASSFLTGGETQYF.